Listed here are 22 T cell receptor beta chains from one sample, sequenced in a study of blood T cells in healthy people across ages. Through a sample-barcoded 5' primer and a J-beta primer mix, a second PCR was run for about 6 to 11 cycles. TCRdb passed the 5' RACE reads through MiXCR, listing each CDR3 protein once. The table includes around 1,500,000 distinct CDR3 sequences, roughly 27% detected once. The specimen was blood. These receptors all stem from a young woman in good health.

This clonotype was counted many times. The CDR3 sequence: CASSPDRGRNEQFF. Written as DNA, the CDR3 is TGTGCCAGCAGCCCAGACAGGGGCAGGAATGAGCAGTTCTTC. The rearrangement joins TRBV7-2 to TRBJ2-1, with TRBD1 identical over 8 bases. Losses at the gene ends were 5 bases for V and 7 bases for J; bases not matched to a gene: 7. Looked up from germline, CDR1 is SGHTA and CDR2 is FQGNSA. The CDR3 is 14 residues long.

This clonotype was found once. The DNA for the CDR3 is TGTGCCAGCAGTGTAGGGGCGTTTAGCTACTTACGGAATGAGCAGTTCTTC. It encodes CASSVGAFSYLRNEQFF. The chain links TRBV6-1 to TRBJ2-1; a weak D match, TRBD1 (5 bases). The V gene's germline CDR1 is MNHNS and CDR2 SASEGT. Between the trimmed V and J ends, which lost 4 bases and 7 bases, there was a span of 23 bases. The CDR3 sequence is 17 residues long.

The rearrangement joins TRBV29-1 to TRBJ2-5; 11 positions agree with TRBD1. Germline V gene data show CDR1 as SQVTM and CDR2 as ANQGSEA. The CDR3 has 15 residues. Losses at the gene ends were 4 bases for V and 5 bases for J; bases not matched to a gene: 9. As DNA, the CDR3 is TGCAGCGTTGCGCTTCGGGGGACAGGGGGGGAGACCCAGTACTTC. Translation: CSVALRGTGGETQYF.

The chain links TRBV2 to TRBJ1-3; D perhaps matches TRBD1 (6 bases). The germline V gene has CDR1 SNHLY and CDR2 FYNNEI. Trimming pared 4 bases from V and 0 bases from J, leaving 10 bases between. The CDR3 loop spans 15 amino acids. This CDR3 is CASSVTGYSGNTIYF. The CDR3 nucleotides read TGTGCCAGCAGTGTCACAGGGTACTCTGGAAACACCATATATTTT.

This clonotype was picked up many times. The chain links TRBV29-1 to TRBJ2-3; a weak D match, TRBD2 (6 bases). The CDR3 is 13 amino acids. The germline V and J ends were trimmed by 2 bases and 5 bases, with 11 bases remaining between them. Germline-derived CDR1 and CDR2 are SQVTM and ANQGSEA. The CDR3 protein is CSVEYQAGDTQYF. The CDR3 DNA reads TGCAGCGTTGAATACCAAGCGGGAGATACGCAGTATTTT.

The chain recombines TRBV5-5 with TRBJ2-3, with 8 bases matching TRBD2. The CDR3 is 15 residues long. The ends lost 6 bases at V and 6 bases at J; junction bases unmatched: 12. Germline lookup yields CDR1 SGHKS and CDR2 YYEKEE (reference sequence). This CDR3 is CASNGGGLVIDTQYF. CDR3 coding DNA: TGTGCCAGCAACGGGGGGGGACTAGTGATTGATACGCAGTATTTT.

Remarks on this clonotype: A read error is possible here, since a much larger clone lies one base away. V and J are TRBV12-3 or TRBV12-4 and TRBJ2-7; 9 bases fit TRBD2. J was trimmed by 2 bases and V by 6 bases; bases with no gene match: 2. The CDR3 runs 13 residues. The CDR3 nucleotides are TGTGCCAGCAGAGTAGCGGGGGCCTACGAGCAGTACTTC. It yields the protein CASRVAGAYEQYF.

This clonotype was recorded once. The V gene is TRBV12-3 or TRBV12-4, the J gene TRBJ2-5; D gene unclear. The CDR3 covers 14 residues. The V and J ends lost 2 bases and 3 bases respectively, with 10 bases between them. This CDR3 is CASSLFASEETQYF. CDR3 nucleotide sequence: TGTGCCAGCAGTTTATTTGCCAGCGAAGAGACCCAGTACTTC.

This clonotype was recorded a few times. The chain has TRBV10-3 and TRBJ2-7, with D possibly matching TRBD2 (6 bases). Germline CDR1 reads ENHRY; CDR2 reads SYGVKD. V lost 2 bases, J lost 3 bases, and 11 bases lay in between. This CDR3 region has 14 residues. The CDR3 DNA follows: TGTGCCATCAGTGAGCAGGGAGGTGGCTACGAGCAGTACTTC. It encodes CAISEQGGGYEQYF.

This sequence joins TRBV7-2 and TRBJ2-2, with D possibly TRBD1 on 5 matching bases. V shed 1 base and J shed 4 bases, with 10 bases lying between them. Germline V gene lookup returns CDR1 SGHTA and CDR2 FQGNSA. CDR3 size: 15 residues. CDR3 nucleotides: TGTGCCAGCAGCTTAGTCAGGGTCGGCACCGGGGAGCTGTTTTTT. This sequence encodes CASSLVRVGTGELFF.

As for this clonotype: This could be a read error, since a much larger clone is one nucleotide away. CDR3 region: CSASPDSHEQFF. The CDR3 bases are TGCAGTGCTAGCCCCGACTCCCATGAGCAGTTCTTC. This chain uses TRBV20-1 with TRBJ2-1; D unresolved. Germline CDR1 and CDR2: DFQATT and SNEGSKA (reference sequence). V lost 3 bases to trimming and J lost 8 bases, with 11 bases between them. The length of the CDR3 is 12 residues.

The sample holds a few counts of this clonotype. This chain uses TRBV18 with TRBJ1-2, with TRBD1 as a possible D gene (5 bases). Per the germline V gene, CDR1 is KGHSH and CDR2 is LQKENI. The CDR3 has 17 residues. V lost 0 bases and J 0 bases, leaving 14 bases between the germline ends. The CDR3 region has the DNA TGTGCCAGCTCACCACCGGGGCAGCGAGCCCCTAACTATGGCTACACCTTC. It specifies CASSPPGQRAPNYGYTF.

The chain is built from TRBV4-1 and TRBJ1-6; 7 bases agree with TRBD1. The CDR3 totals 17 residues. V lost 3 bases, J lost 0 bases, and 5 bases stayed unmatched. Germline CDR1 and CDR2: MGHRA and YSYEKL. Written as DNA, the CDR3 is TGCGCCAGCAGCCAGGGGACAGAGAGCTCCTATAATTCACCCCTCCACTTT. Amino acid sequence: CASSQGTESSYNSPLHF.

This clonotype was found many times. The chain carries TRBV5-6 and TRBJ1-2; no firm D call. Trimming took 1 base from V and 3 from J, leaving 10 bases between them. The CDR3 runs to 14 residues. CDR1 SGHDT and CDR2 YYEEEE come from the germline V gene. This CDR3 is CASSLFMWDYGYTF. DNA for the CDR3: TGTGCCAGCAGCTTGTTTATGTGGGACTATGGCTACACCTTC.

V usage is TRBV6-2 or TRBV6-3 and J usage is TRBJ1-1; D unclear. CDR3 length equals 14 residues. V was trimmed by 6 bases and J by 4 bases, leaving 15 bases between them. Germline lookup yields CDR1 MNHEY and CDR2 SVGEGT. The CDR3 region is CASSVTHILTEAFF. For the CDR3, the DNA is TGTGCCAGCAGCGTAACGCACATACTCACTGAAGCTTTCTTT.

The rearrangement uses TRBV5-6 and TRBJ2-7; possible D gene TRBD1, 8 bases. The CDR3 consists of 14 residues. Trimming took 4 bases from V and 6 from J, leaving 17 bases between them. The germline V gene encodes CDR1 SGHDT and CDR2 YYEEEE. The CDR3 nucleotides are TGTGCCAGCAGCGACAGGGGAGGGGGGTTCGAGCAGTACTTC. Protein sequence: CASSDRGGGFEQYF.

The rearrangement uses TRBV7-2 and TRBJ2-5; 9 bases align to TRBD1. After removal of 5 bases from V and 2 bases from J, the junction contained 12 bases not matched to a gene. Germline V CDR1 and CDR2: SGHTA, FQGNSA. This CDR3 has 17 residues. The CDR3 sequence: CASSPGQGWRGQETQYF. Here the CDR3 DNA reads TGTGCCAGCAGCCCCGGACAGGGGTGGCGGGGGCAAGAGACCCAGTACTTC. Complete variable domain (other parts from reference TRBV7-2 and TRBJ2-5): GAGVSQSPSNKVTEKGKDVELRCDPISGHTALYWYRQSLGQGLEFLIYFQGNSAPDKSGLPSDRFSAERTGGSVSTLTIQRTQQEDSAVYLCASSPGQGWRGQETQYFGPGTRLLVL.

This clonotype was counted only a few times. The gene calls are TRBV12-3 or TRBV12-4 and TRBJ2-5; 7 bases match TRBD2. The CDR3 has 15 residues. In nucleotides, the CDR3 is TGTACAACCGCACCAGCGGGGTTCGTACAAGAGACCCAGTACTTC. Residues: CTTAPAGFVQETQYF.

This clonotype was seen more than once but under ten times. The chain's CDR3 is CAIRVEQGRHNWNEQFF. Written as DNA, the CDR3 is TGTGCCATCAGGGTCGAACAGGGGAGACACAATTGGAATGAGCAGTTCTTC. This chain joins TRBV10-3 and TRBJ2-1; 7 nucleotides match TRBD1. Germline assignment: CDR1 ENHRY and CDR2 SYGVKD. The CDR3 is 17 amino acids. The V segment lost 6 bases and the J segment 7 bases; nucleotides outside the gene matches: 18.

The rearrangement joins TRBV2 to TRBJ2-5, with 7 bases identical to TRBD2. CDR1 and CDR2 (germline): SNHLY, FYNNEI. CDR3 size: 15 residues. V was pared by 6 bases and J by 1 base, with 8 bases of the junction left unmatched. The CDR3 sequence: CASRVERGIQETQYF. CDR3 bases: TGTGCCAGCAGGGTGGAGCGGGGCATCCAAGAGACCCAGTACTTC. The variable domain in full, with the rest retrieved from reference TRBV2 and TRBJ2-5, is EPEVTQTPSHQVTQMGQEVILRCVPISNHLYFYWYRQILGQKVEFLVSFYNNEISEKSEIFDDQFSVERPDGSNFTLKIRSTKLEDSAMYFCASRVERGIQETQYFGPGTRLLVL.

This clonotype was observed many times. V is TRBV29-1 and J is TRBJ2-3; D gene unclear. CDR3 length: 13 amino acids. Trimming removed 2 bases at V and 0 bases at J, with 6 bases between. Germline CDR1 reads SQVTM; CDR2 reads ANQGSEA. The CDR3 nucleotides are TGCAGCGTTGAACAGTCTAGCACAGATACGCAGTATTTT. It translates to CSVEQSSTDTQYF.

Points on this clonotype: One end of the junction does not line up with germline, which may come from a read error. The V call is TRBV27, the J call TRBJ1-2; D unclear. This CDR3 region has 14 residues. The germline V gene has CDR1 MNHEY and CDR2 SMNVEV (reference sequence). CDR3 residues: CTSSLYGKNYGYTF. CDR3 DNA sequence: TGTACCAGCAGTTTATATGGCAAAAACTATGGCTACACCTTC.